These 5 T cell receptor beta chains were all obtained from the same sample, sequenced in a study of blood T cell repertoires in COVID-19. The method was immunoSEQ multiplex PCR; TCRdb's version includes in-frame clones alone and lacks a portion of them. Of about 270,000 clones listed, approximately 92% are singletons. The sequenced material came from PBMCs or T cells enriched from blood (not recorded which). Every receptor here comes from a young woman who had recovered from COVID-19.

The chain uses TRBV27 and TRBJ2-1; tentative D call: TRBD2 (7 bases). Germline V lookup: CDR1 MNHEY, CDR2 SMNVEV (reference sequence). There are 14 residues in the CDR3. V was cut by 6 bases and J by 3 bases, with 12 bases left in between. The CDR3 reads CASSMGGLYNEQFF. The CDR3, as DNA: TGTGCCAGCAGCATGGGGGGGCTCTACAATGAGCAGTTCTTC.

The chain has TRBV7-8 and TRBJ2-6; the match to TRBD1 covers 7 bases. V trimming: 4 bases; J trimming: 0 bases; junction bases outside the gene matches: 9. The CDR3 extends over 18 amino acids. The V gene's germline CDR1 is SGHVS and CDR2 FQNEAQ. The CDR3 reads CASSSRDSASSGANVLTF. CDR3 sequence (DNA): TGTGCCAGCAGCTCTCGGGACAGCGCCTCCTCTGGGGCCAACGTCCTGACTTTC.

The rearrangement uses TRBV21-1 and TRBJ1-2; whether TRBD1, the table's D call, matches the DNA was not checked. TRBV21-1 is a pseudogene locus. This CDR3 spans 13 amino acids. The CDR3 DNA is TGTGCCAGCAGCAAAGGACAGTACTATGGCTACACCTTC. Amino acid sequence: CASSKGQYYGYTF.

The chain is built from TRBV2 and TRBJ2-7; D not resolved. The CDR3 is made up of 13 amino acids. Per the germline V gene, CDR1 is SNHLY and CDR2 is FYNNEI. Trimming removed 10 bases at V and 0 bases at J, with 13 bases between. The CDR3 DNA reads TGTGCCAAGTCGGCAGCGTCCTCCTACGAGCAGTACTTC. Translation: CAKSAASSYEQYF. The full variable domain, with the rest looked up from reference TRBV2 and TRBJ2-7, is EPEVTQTPSHQVTQMGQEVILRCVPISNHLYFYWYRQILGQKVEFLVSFYNNEISEKSEIFDDQFSVERPDGSNFTLKIRSTKLEDSAMYFCAKSAASSYEQYFGPGTRLTVT.

The chain is built from TRBV4-1 and TRBJ1-1; 7 bases agree with TRBD1. This CDR3 comprises 12 residues. Per germline, CDR1 MGHRA and CDR2 YSYEKL. J gave up 8 bases and V 6 bases, and 6 bases lay outside the gene matches. CDR3 bases: TGCGCCAGCAGACAGGGGACGGAGGAAGCTTTCTTT. Its translation: CASRQGTEEAFF.